The source of this TCR beta chain is a study of monozygotic twins with inflammatory bowel disease. Reprocessing the 5' RACE reads, TCRdb reports a single entry for every CDR3 protein and omits DNA. The ten top clones account for about 8%, within a sample of tens of thousands of distinct CDR3 sequences. Looked up from germline, CDR1 is SGHKS and CDR2 is YYEKEE (reference sequence). CDR3 size: 14 residues. Overall study results and limits: Healthy co-twins exceeded IBD patients in TCRbeta diversity as measured by inverse Simpson.

On this clonotype: Its antigen is not identified.

The chain recombines TRBV5-5 with TRBJ2-7. The receptor was isolated from a human donor with ulcerative colitis or Crohn's disease, or a healthy co-twin of an affected twin (not recorded which). The sequenced sample consisted of blood. The CDR3 loop is CASSPQPWGGEQYF.